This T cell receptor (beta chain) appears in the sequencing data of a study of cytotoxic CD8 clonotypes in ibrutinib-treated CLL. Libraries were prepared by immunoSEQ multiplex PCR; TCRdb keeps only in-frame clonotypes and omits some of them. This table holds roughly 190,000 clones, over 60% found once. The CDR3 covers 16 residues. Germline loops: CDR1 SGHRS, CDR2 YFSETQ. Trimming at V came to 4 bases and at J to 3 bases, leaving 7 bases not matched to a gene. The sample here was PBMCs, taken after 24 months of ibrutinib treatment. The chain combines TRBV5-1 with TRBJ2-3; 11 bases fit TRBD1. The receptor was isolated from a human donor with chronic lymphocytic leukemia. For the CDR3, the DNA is TGCGCCAGCAGCCGACGGACAGGGGGCAAAACAGATACGCAGTATTTT. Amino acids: CASSRRTGGKTDTQYF. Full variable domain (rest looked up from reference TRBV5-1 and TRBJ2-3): KAGVTQTPRYLIKTRGQQVTLSCSPISGHRSVSWYQQTPGQGLQFLFEYFSETQRNKGNFPGRFSGRQFSNSRSEMNVSTLELGDSALYLCASSRRTGGKTDTQYFGPGTRLTVL.